The clone carrying this TCR beta chain came up a few times. The data were obtained in a study of T cell changes during pregnancy in multiple sclerosis. V lost 6 bases to trimming and J lost 7 bases; unmatched junction nucleotides: 6. The CDR3 loop spans 14 amino acids. CDR1 is MNHEY and CDR2 is SVGAGI in the germline V gene. TCRdb's table, derived via immunoSEQ multiplex PCR, lists solely in-frame clones and lacks some. The sample shows about 44,000 clones, roughly 89% of them seen only once. The receptor's source is a female donor with multiple sclerosis, enrolled in a pregnancy study. The V call is TRBV6-5, the J call TRBJ2-2, with 9 nucleotides matching TRBD2. This specimen consisted of CD4+ T cells from peripheral blood mononuclear cells, obtained in the first trimester of pregnancy. The CDR3 reads CASSRISGGGELFF. CDR3 coding DNA: TGTGCCAGCAGCCGAATTAGCGGGGGCGGGGAGCTGTTTTTT.